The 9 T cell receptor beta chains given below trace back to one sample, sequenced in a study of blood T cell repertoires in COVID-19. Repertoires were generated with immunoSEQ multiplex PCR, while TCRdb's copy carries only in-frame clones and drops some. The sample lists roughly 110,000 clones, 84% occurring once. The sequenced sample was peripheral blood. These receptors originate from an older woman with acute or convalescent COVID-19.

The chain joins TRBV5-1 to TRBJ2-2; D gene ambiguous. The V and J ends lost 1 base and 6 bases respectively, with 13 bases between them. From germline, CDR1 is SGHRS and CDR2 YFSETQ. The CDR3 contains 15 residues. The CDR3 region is CASSLLGPTSGELFF. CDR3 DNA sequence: TGCGCCAGCAGCTTGTTGGGCCCTACCTCCGGGGAGCTGTTTTTT.

The CDR3 coding sequence is TGTGCCAGCAGTCGGGTTTCTAGCCCGGTATCGGCCCAGTACTTC. Translation: CASSRVSSPVSAQYF. The J gene is TRBJ2-5, the V gene TRBV6-5; D may be TRBD2 (5 bases). The CDR3 covers 15 residues. Germline V gene lookup returns CDR1 MNHEY and CDR2 SVGAGI. V was trimmed by 5 bases and J by 9 bases, leaving 22 bases between them.

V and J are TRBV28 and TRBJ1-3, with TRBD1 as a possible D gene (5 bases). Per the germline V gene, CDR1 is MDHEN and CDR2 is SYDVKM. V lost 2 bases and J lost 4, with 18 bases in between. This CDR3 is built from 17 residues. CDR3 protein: CASSLGGGTVSGNTIYF. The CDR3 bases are TGTGCCAGCAGTTTAGGGGGGGGGACGGTTTCCGGAAACACCATATATTTT.

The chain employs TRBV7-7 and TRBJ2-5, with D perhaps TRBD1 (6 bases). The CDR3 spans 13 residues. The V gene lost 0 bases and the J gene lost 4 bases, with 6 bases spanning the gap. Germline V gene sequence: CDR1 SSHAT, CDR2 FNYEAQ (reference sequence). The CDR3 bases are TGTGCCAGCAGCTTAGCCAGGGGAGAGACCCAGTACTTC. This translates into CASSLARGETQYF. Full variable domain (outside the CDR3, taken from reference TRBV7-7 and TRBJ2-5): GAGVSQSPRYKVTKRGQDVTLRCDPISSHATLYWYQQALGQGPEFLTYFNYEAQPDKSGLPSDRFSAERPEGSISTLTIQRTEQRDSAMYRCASSLARGETQYFGPGTRLLVL.

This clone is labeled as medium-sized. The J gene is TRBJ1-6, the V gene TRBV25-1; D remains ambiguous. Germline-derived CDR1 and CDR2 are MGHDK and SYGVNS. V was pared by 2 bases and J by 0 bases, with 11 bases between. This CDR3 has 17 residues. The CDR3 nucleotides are TGTGCCAGCAGTGAACGGAGCCAGAGCTCCTATAATTCACCCCTCCACTTT. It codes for CASSERSQSSYNSPLHF.

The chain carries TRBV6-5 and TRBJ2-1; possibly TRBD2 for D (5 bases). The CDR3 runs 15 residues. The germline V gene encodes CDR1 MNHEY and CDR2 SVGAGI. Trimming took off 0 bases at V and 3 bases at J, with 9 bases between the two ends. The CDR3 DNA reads TGTGCCAGCAGTTACTCGACTACTAGCTACAATGAGCAGTTCTTC. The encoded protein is CASSYSTTSYNEQFF.

Written as DNA, the CDR3 is TGTGCTAGTGGTACACCATGGACAGGGACAACCTACGAGCAGTACTTC. This gives the protein CASGTPWTGTTYEQYF. V is TRBV12-5 and J is TRBJ2-7; 8 bases match TRBD1. This CDR3 has 16 residues. Germline lookup yields CDR1 LGHNT and CDR2 FRNRAP. V trimming: 5 bases; J trimming: 2 bases; junction bases outside the gene matches: 11.

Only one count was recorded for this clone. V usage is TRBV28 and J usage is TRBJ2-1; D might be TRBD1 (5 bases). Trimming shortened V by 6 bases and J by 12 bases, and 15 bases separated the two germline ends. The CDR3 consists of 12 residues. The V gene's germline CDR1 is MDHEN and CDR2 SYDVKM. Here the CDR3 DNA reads TGTGCCAGCAGCCTAAGGGGTGTCGGGCAGTTCTTC. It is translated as CASSLRGVGQFF.

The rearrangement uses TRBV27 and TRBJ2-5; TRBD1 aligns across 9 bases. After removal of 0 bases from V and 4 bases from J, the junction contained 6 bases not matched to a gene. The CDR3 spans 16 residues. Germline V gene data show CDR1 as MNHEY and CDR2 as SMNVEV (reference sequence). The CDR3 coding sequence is TGTGCCAGCAGTTTATCACCGGGACAGGGCGGAGAGACCCAGTACTTC. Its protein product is CASSLSPGQGGETQYF.